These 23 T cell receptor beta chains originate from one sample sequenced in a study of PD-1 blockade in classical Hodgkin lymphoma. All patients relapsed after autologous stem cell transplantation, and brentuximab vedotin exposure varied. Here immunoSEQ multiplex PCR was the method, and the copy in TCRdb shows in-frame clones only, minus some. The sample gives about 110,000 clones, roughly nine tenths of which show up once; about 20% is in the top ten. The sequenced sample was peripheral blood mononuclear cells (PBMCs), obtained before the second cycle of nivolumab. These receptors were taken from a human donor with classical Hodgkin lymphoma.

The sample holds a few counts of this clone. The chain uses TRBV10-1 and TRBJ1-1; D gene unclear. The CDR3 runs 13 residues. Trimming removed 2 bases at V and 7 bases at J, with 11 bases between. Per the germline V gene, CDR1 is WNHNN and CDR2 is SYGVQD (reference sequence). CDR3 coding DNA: TGCGCCAGCAGTGAGGGATCGGTCCTTGAAGCTTTCTTT. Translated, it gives CASSEGSVLEAFF.

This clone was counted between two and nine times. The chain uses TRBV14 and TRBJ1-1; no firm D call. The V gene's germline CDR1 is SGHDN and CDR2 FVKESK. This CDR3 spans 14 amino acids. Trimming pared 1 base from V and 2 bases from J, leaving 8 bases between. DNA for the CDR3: TGTGCCAGCAGCCAAGTGCCCCGAAACACTGAAGCTTTCTTT. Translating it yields CASSQVPRNTEAFF.

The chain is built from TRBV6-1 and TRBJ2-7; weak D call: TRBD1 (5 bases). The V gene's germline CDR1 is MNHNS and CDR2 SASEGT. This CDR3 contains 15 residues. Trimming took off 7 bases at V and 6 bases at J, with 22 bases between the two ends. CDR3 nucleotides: TGTGCCAGCATCGGTTCAGGGTCTCCTCTCTCCGAGCAGTACTTC. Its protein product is CASIGSGSPLSEQYF.

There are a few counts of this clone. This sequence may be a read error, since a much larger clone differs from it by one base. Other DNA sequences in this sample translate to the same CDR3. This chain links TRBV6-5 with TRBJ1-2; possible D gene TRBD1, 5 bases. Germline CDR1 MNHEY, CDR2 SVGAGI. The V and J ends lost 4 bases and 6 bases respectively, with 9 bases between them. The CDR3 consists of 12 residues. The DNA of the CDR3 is TGTGCCAGCAGTTCGGGGGGGGATGGCTACACCTTC. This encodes CASSSGGDGYTF.

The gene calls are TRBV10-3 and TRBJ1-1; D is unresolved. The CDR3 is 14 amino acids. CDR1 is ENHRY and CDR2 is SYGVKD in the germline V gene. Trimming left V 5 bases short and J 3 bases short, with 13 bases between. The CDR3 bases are TGTGCCATCAGTTTAAAAAACGGAGACACTGAAGCTTTCTTT. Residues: CAISLKNGDTEAFF.

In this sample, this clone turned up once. The CDR3 loop reads CASSHTRSGNQPQHF. Here the CDR3 DNA reads TGTGCCAGCAGTCACACCAGGTCTGGTAATCAGCCCCAGCATTTT. The rearrangement joins TRBV6-5 to TRBJ1-5, with D hard to call. The CDR3 loop spans 15 amino acids. In germline, CDR1 is MNHEY, CDR2 SVGAGI. Trimming removed 5 bases from V and 4 bases from J, with 15 bases in between.

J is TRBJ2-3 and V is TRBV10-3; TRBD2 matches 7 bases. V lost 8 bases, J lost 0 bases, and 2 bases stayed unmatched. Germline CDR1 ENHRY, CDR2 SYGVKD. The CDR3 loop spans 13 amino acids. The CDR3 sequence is CAIEAGSTDTQYF. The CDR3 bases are TGTGCCATCGAAGCGGGGAGCACAGATACGCAGTATTTT.

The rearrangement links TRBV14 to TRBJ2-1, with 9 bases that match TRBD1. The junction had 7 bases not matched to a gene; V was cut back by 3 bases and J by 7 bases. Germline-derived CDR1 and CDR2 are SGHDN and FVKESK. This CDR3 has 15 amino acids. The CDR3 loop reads CASSHRDRDLNEQFF. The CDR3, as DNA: TGTGCCAGCAGCCACCGGGACAGGGATCTGAATGAGCAGTTCTTC.

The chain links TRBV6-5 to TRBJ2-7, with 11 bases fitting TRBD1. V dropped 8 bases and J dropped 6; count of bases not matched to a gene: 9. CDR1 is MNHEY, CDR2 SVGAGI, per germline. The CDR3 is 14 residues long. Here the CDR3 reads CASAPGTGGLEQYF. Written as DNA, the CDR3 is TGTGCCAGCGCGCCCGGGACAGGGGGACTCGAGCAGTACTTC.

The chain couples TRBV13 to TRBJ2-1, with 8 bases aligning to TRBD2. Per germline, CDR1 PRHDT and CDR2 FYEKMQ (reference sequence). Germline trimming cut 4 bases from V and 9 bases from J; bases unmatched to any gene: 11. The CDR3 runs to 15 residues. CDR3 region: CASSSSGTRLSEQFF. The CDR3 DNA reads TGTGCCAGCAGCTCCTCCGGGACTAGGTTAAGTGAGCAGTTCTTC.

This CDR3 reads CAISAPGGGRRETQYF. CDR3 DNA sequence: TGTGCCATCAGTGCCCCCGGGGGGGGTAGGAGAGAGACCCAGTACTTC. This rearrangement joins TRBV10-3 to TRBJ2-5; 8 nucleotides agree with TRBD2. Germline assignment: CDR1 ENHRY and CDR2 SYGVKD. This CDR3 spans 16 amino acids. Losses at the gene ends were 4 bases for V and 4 bases for J; bases not matched to a gene: 11.

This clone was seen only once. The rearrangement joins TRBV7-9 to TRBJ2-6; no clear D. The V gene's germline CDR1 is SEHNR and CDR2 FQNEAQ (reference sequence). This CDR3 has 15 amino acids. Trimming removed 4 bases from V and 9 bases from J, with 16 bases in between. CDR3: CASSYTGTSVNVLTF. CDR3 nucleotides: TGTGCCAGCAGCTACACCGGTACATCGGTCAACGTCCTGACTTTC.

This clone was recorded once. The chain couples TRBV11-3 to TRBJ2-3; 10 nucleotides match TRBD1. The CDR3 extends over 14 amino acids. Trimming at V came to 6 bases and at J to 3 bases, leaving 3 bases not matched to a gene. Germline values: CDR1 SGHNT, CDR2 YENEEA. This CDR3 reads CASRRTGGTDTQYF. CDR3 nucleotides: TGTGCCAGCAGACGGACAGGGGGTACAGATACGCAGTATTTT.

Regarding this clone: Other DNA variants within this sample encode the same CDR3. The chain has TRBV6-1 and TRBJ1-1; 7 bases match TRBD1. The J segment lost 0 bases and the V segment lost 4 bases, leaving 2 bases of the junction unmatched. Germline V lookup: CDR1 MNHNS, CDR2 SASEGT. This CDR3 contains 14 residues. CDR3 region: CASSGGTVNTEAFF. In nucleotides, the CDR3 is TGTGCCAGCAGTGGCGGGACAGTGAACACTGAAGCTTTCTTT.

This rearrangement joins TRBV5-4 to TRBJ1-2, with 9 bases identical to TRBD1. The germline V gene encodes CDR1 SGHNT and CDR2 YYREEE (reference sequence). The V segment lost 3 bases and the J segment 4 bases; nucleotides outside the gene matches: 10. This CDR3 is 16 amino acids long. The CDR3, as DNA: TGTGCCAGCAGCTCAAAGACTCCGGACAGGGGCTATGGCTACACCTTC. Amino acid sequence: CASSSKTPDRGYGYTF.

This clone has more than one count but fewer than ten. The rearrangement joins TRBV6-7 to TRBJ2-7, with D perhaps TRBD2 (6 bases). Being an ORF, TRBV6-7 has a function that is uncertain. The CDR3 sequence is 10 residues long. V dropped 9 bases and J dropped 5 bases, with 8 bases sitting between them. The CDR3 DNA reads TGTGCCAGGCGGAGGGACGAGCAGTACTTC. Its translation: CARRRDEQYF.

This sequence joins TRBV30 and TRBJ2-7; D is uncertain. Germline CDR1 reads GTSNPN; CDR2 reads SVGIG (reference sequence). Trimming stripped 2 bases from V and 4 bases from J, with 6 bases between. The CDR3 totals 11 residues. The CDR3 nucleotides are TGTGCCTGGAGTCTACAGTACGAGCAGTACTTC. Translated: CAWSLQYEQYF.

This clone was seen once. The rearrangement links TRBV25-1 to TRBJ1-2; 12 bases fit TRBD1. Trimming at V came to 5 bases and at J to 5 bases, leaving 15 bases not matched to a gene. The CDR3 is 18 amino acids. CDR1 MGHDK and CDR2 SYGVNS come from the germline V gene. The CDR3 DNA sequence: TGTGCCAGCAGTTACGGGACAGGGGGCATGTCGAGTATTTATGGCTACACCTTC. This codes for CASSYGTGGMSSIYGYTF.

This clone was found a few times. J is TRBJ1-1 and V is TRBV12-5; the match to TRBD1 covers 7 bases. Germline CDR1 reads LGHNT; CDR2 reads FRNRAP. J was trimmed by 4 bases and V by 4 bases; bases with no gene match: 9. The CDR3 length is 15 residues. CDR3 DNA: TGTGCTAGTGGTTCCGCGACAGGGTCATCCACTGAAGCTTTCTTT. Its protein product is CASGSATGSSTEAFF.

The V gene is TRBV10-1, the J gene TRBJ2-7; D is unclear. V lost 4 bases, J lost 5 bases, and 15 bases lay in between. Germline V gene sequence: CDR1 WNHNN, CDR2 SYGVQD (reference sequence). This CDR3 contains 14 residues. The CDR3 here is CASSGTYRADEQYF. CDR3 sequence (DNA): TGCGCCAGCAGTGGAACATATCGGGCCGACGAGCAGTACTTC.

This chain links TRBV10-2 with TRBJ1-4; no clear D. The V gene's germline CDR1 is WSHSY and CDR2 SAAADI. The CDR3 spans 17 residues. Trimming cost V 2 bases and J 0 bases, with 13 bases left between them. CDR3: CASSEGNRLATNEKLFF. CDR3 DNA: TGCGCCAGCAGTGAGGGGAATCGGCTTGCAACTAATGAAAAACTGTTTTTT.

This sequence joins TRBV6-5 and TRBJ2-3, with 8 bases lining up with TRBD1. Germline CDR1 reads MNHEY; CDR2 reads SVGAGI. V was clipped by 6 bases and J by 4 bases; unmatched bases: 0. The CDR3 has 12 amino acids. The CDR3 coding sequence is TGTGCCAGCAGACAGGGGGCAGATACGCAGTATTTT. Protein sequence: CASRQGADTQYF.

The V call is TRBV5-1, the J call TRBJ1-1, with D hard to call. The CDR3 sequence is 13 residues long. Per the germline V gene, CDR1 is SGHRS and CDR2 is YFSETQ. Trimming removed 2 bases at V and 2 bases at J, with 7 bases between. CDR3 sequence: CASSFKTNTEAFF. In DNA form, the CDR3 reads TGCGCCAGCAGCTTTAAGACCAACACTGAAGCTTTCTTT. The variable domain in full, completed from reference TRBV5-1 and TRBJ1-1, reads KAGVTQTPRYLIKTRGQQVTLSCSPISGHRSVSWYQQTPGQGLQFLFEYFSETQRNKGNFPGRFSGRQFSNSRSEMNVSTLELGDSALYLCASSFKTNTEAFFGQGTRLTVV.